What follows is one T cell receptor beta chain and its context. Clones were sequenced by immunoSEQ multiplex PCR, and TCRdb holds only the in-frame ones, with some missing. The table has 21,000 or so clones, approximately 80% seen once; the top ten hold around 3.5%. Trimming shortened V by 4 bases and J by 5 bases, and 12 bases separated the two germline ends. The CDR3 has 14 residues. Germline V lookup: CDR1 SEHNR, CDR2 FQNEAQ (reference sequence). The sample comes from a study of tumor-infiltrating lymphocytes in localized non-small cell lung cancer. Study details: Tumor tissue and non-adjacent uninvolved lung came from each patient.

The TCR comes from a human donor with non-small cell lung cancer. The rearrangement joins TRBV7-9 to TRBJ2-1; possibly TRBD1 for D (7 bases). Sequencing used lung tumor tissue. CDR3 region: CASSSPGGHNEQFF. The CDR3 DNA follows: TGTGCCAGCAGCTCCCCAGGGGGGCACAATGAGCAGTTCTTC.